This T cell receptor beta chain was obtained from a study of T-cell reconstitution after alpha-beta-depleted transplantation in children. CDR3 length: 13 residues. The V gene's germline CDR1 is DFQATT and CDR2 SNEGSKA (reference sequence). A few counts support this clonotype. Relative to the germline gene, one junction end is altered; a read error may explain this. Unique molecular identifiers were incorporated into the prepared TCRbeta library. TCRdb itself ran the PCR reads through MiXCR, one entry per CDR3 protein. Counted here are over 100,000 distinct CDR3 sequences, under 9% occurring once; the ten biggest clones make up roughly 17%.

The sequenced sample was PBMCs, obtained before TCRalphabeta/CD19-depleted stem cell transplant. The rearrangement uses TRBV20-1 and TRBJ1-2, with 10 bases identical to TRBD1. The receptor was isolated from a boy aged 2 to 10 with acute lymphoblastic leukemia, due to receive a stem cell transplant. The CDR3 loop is CSAGEGQGMGYTF. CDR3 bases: TGCAGTGCTGGAGAGGGACAGGGGATGGGCTACACCTTC.